Listed below are T cell receptor beta chains from one sample, sequenced in a study of shared clonotypes between healthy human individuals. The protocol was immunoSEQ multiplex PCR, while the TCRdb copy is restricted to in-frame clones and leaves out a portion. The sample contains around 720,000 clones, 55% to 85% of which appear only once. The sequencing input was memory CD4+ T cells sorted from blood. These receptors were taken from a woman aged 25-40 years in good health. The conserved cysteine and the conserved F or W are not part of the CDR3 here. Each record gives: V gene, CDR3 protein.

v_call: TRBV28
cdr3_aa: ASSISILRTSLHEQY

v_call: TRBV28
cdr3_aa: ASQTVSGRTDTQY

v_call: TRBV12-5
cdr3_aa: ASGLVLGGRSSYNEQF

v_call: TRBV18
cdr3_aa: ASSPGTGNPDGYT

v_call: TRBV19
cdr3_aa: ASSMGLAVAYEQY

v_call: TRBV7-9
cdr3_aa: ASSFGGTGVFAAQPQH

v_call: TRBV21-1
cdr3_aa: ASSKALEGPGELF

v_call: TRBV10-3
cdr3_aa: AIAGNTGELF

v_call: TRBV6-1
cdr3_aa: ASSRTGAEAF

v_call: TRBV10-3
cdr3_aa: AISESGYTGELF

v_call: TRBV28
cdr3_aa: ASSITRDEQF

v_call: TRBV10-3
cdr3_aa: AISARDEQY

v_call: TRBV30
cdr3_aa: AWSVRSGQETQY

v_call: TRBV6-1
cdr3_aa: ASSGGFIQPQH

v_call: TRBV11-2
cdr3_aa: ASSFQWGETQY

v_call: TRBV11-2
cdr3_aa: ASRLIAKNIQY

v_call: TRBV7-6
cdr3_aa: ASSLVRQSSTDTQY

v_call: TRBV2
cdr3_aa: ASSRLAGDSLQETQY

v_call: TRBV6-4
cdr3_aa: ASSDSTSGDQETQY

v_call: TRBV11-3
cdr3_aa: ASSRTGTTNTGELF

v_call: TRBV5-1
cdr3_aa: ASSLEGGADYGYT

v_call: TRBV28
cdr3_aa: ASSLVLAGGPSGETQY

v_call: TRBV5-1
cdr3_aa: ASSVGLMDSGYGYT

v_call: TRBV27
cdr3_aa: ASRQQRESETQY

v_call: TRBV27
cdr3_aa: ASSPTGGNGYT

v_call: TRBV9
cdr3_aa: ASSPGPFETQY

v_call: TRBV6-5
cdr3_aa: ASSPRWNTGELF

v_call: TRBV5-1
cdr3_aa: ASSPGSGVSYGYT

v_call: TRBV19
cdr3_aa: ASSIEGVTNTEAF

v_call: TRBV2
cdr3_aa: ASRAGEDQPQH

v_call: TRBV6-5
cdr3_aa: ASSYGAGGHTGELF

v_call: TRBV5-4
cdr3_aa: ASSSPGDNTDTQY